Detailed here is one T cell receptor beta chain. Measured with immunoSEQ multiplex PCR; TCRdb has only the in-frame clones, and not every one. The table records 60,000 to 65,000 clones, approximately 90% of them present only once. The sample is drawn from a study of T cell changes during pregnancy in multiple sclerosis. Germline V gene data show CDR1 as MNHEY and CDR2 as SMNVEV (reference sequence). CDR3 length: 13 amino acids. Trimming took 2 bases from V and 8 from J, leaving 12 bases between them. V gene TRBV27 combines with J gene TRBJ1-2; a weak D match, TRBD1 (5 bases). The TCR comes from a female donor with multiple sclerosis, enrolled in a pregnancy study. The sample was peripheral blood, taken in the first trimester of pregnancy. The CDR3, as DNA: TGTGCCAGCAGTTTAGGAGGGGAGGGCGGCTACACCTTC. Translated: CASSLGGEGGYTF.